These 11 T cell receptor beta chains were sequenced from one sample in a study of shared clonotypes between healthy human individuals (dated by TCRdb to the early 2020s). Libraries were made using the immunoSEQ multiplex PCR assay. TCRdb's version of the immuneACCESS table is confined to in-frame rearrangements and falls short of the full clone set. An unresolved V gene accounts for under half of the shortfall where checked; the remainder is of unknown origin. This sample lists just over 2,000,000 clones; 95% were detected once. Under 0.15% of the sample is held by the ten biggest clonotypes. Sequenced sample: naive CD4+ T cells sorted from blood. According to the study, the label for this sample's cell subset or site signals: CD45RA+ positively selected. These TCRs come from a man between 18 and 29 years old in good health.

The chain links TRBV6-5 to TRBJ1-1; D ambiguous. With 4 bases removed from V and 0 bases from J, the gap between germline ends came to 6 bases. CDR3 length: 13 residues. CDR1 and CDR2 from the germline V gene are MNHEY and SVGAGI. DNA of the CDR3: TGTGCCAGCAGTTCCGGGGTGAACACTGAAGCTTTCTTT. Protein product: CASSSGVNTEAFF.

Points on this clone: Other DNA sequences in the same sample also yield this CDR3. The genes are TRBV5-1 and TRBJ1-5; D not certain. This CDR3 has 15 amino acids. V was pared by 0 bases and J by 0 bases, with 7 bases between. CDR1 and CDR2 (germline): SGHRS, YFSETQ. CDR3 DNA: TGCGCCAGCAGCTTGGAAGGATATAGCAATCAGCCCCAGCATTTT. It codes for CASSLEGYSNQPQHF.

This chain connects TRBV6-6 to TRBJ1-5, with a tentative D call TRBD1 (6 bases). The V end was cut by 3 bases, the J end by 4 bases, with 13 bases between. The CDR3 consists of 15 residues. Germline CDR1 reads MNHNY; CDR2 reads SVGAGI (reference sequence). The CDR3 is CASSYLGTRNQPQHF. The CDR3 nucleotides read TGTGCCAGCAGTTATTTAGGGACACGGAATCAGCCCCAGCATTTT.

This sequence joins TRBV7-9 and TRBJ2-1; D unresolved. CDR3 length: 16 residues. V was cut by 2 bases and J by 7 bases, with 18 bases left in between. Germline CDR1 and CDR2: SEHNR and FQNEAQ (reference sequence). Here the CDR3 reads CASSLFMYIVRNEQFF. The DNA for the CDR3 is TGTGCCAGCAGCTTATTCATGTATATTGTACGGAATGAGCAGTTCTTC.

This clone was seen just once. This rearrangement joins TRBV5-1 to TRBJ1-5, with D uncertain. The V gene's germline CDR1 is SGHRS and CDR2 YFSETQ. The CDR3 is 16 amino acids. Trimming took off 0 bases at V and 8 bases at J, with 18 bases between the two ends. The CDR3 here is CASSLARNILSEPQHF. The CDR3 DNA reads as TGCGCCAGCAGCTTGGCCCGAAATATCCTCTCGGAGCCCCAGCATTTT.

CDR3 DNA sequence: TGTGCCAGTAGTCAAACAACGAACACTGAAGCTTTCTTT. Translation gives CASSQTTNTEAFF. The chain employs TRBV19 and TRBJ1-1; the D is unclear. V gave up 5 bases and J gave up 1 base, with 8 bases separating them. CDR3 length: 13 amino acids. Germline V gives CDR1 LNHDA, CDR2 SQIVND (reference sequence).

The chain employs TRBV7-2 and TRBJ1-3; 7 nucleotides line up with TRBD1. Per germline, CDR1 SGHTA and CDR2 FQGNSA. Trimming at V came to 2 bases and at J to 2 bases, leaving 6 bases not matched to a gene. The CDR3 length is 16 residues. The CDR3 nucleotides are TGTGCCAGCAGCTTATTCCCCGGGACAGCTGGAAACACCATATATTTT. This encodes CASSLFPGTAGNTIYF.

This clone came up once. Compared with germline, one end of the junction differs, possibly owing to a read error. V gene TRBV7-9 combines with J gene TRBJ2-5; D ambiguous. CDR1 is SEHNR, CDR2 FQNEAQ, per germline (reference sequence). CDR3 length: 12 amino acids. The CDR3 DNA is TGTGCCAGCAGCTCGCCCCCGGGCCTGTGGGACTTC. Encoded protein: CASSSPPGLWDF.

Worth noting for this clone: Different DNA sequences within this sample yield the same CDR3. The rearrangement links TRBV4-2 to TRBJ2-3; D gene unclear. The CDR3 spans 12 residues. Deletions cut 1 base from V and 6 bases from J, with 5 bases between. Per germline, CDR1 LGHNA and CDR2 YNFKEQ. The CDR3 nucleotides are TGTGCCAGCAGCCAAGTTGCGGATACGCAGTATTTT. Residues: CASSQVADTQYF.

The rearrangement links TRBV2 to TRBJ1-4; TRBD1 matches at 10 bases. After removal of 6 bases from V and 7 bases from J, the junction contained 8 bases not matched to a gene. Germline CDR1 SNHLY, CDR2 FYNNEI. CDR3 length equals 15 residues. CDR3 nucleotides: TGTGCCAGCAGCGTCGACAGGGGGCGAAGTGAAAAACTGTTTTTT. As protein: CASSVDRGRSEKLFF.

The chain has TRBV7-2 and TRBJ1-6; unclear D gene. Germline values: CDR1 SGHTA, CDR2 FQGNSA. The CDR3 spans 13 residues. Trimming shortened V by 1 base and J by 9 bases, and 7 bases separated the two germline ends. The CDR3 here is CASSLVMVSPLHF. CDR3 nucleotides: TGTGCCAGCAGCTTAGTGATGGTTTCACCCCTCCACTTT.